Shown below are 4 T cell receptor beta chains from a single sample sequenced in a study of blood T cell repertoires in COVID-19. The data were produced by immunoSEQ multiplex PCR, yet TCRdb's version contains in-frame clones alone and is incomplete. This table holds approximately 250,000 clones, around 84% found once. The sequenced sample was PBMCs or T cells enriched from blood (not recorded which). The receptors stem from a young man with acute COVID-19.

The CDR3 here is CASRGGLNTEAFF. The CDR3 coding sequence is TGTGCTAGTCGGGGGGGCCTGAACACTGAAGCTTTCTTT. The chain carries TRBV12-5 and TRBJ1-1, with D perhaps matching TRBD1 (6 bases). Trimming left V 8 bases short and J 0 bases short, with 10 bases between. The CDR3 covers 13 residues. Germline-derived CDR1 and CDR2 are LGHNT and FRNRAP.

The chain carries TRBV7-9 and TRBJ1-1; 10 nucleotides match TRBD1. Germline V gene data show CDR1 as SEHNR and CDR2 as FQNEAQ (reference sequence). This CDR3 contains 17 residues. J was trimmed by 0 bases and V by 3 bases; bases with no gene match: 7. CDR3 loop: CASSFPGQGLMNTEAFF. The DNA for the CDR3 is TGTGCCAGCAGCTTCCCGGGACAGGGGCTAATGAACACTGAAGCTTTCTTT.

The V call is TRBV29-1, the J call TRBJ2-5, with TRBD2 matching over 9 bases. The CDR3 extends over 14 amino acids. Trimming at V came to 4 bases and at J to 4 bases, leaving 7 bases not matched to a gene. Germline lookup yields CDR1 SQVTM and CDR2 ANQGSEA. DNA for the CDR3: TGCAGCGTTGCTGCGGGAGGGCCGTCAGAGACCCAGTACTTC. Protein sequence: CSVAAGGPSETQYF.

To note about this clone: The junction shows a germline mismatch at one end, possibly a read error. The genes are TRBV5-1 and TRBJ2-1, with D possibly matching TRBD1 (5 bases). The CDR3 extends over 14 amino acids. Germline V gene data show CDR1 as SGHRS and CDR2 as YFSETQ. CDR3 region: CASSLTQGGDRQFF. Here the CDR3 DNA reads TGTGCCAGCAGCTTAACCCAGGGTGGGGATCGGCAGTTCTTC. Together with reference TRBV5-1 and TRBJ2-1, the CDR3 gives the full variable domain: KAGVTQTPRYLIKTRGQQVTLSCSPISGHRSVSWYQQTPGQGLQFLFEYFSETQRNKGNFPGRFSGRQFSNSRSEMNVSTLELGDSALYLCASSLTQGGDRQFFGPGTRLTVL.